This entry is about one T cell receptor (beta chain). Its matching antigen is unknown. This PCR relied on a set of 60 Vbeta primers and 13 Jbeta primers. The data were produced by immunoSEQ multiplex PCR, yet TCRdb's version contains in-frame clones alone and is incomplete. This table has 160,000 or so clones, around 80% appearing once. These data come from a study of cytomegalovirus exposure and HLA in healthy donors. In the study overall: T cells numbering around 170 million yielded more than 95 million unique TCR beta sequences in an earlier analysis. Whole-study findings and limits: Several of the most significant clusters were apparently associated with common viral pathogens in a later analysis.

Germline lookup yields CDR1 LNHDA and CDR2 SQIVND (reference sequence). The V gene lost 7 bases and the J gene lost 0 bases, with 12 bases spanning the gap. The CDR3 length is 14 residues. The chain couples TRBV19 to TRBJ1-1; no clear D. The clonotype was recovered from a man between 18 and 35 years old in good health and CMV-seronegative. What was sequenced was PBMCs. CDR3 sequence (DNA): TGTGCCAGTACTGTGGCAGCGATGAACACTGAAGCTTTCTTT. Translating it yields CASTVAAMNTEAFF.